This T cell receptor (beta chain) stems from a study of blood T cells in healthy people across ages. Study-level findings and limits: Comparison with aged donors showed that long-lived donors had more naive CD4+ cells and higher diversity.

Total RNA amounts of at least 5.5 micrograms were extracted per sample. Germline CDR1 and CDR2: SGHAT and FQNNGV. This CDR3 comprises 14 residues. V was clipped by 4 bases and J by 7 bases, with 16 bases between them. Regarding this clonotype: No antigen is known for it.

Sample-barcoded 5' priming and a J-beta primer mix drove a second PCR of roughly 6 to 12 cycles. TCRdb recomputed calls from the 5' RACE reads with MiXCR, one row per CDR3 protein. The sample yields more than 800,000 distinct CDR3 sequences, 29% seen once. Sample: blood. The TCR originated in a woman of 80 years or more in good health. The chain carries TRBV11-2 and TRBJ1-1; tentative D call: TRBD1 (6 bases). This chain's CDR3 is CASSSNWATGEAFF. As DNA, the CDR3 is TGTGCCAGCAGCTCGAACTGGGCGACAGGTGAAGCTTTCTTT.